This T cell receptor (beta chain) was sequenced for a study of cytomegalovirus exposure and HLA in healthy donors. PCR amplification relied on 60 Vbeta primers (plus 13 Jbeta primers). Generated by immunoSEQ multiplex PCR, the TCRdb table keeps only in-frame clones and is missing some. The sample yields 90,000 to 140,000 clones, around 15% seen once. In regard to this clone: Its antigen is unidentified.

CDR3 length: 12 residues. V shed 2 bases and J shed 9 bases, with 8 bases lying between them. Germline-derived CDR1 and CDR2 are MNHNY and SVGAGI (reference sequence). Whole-study results and caveats: The authors later found HLA-associated TCR beta chains more clonally expanded than equally common others. Follow-up analysis later connected one missense variant in DCLRE1C with trimming of TCR beta V- and J-genes. A later analysis reported that several of the most significant clusters appeared to be linked to common viral pathogens, among them Epstein-Barr virus. Testing in vitro showed three CMV-associated chains specific for CMV antigens.

This rearrangement joins TRBV6-6 to TRBJ1-5, with D uncertain. The TCR was taken from a female donor in good health and CMV-seronegative. The sample was PBMCs. The CDR3 spells CASSYMSLPQHF. The CDR3 DNA follows: TGTGCCAGCAGTTACATGAGTCTGCCCCAGCATTTT.